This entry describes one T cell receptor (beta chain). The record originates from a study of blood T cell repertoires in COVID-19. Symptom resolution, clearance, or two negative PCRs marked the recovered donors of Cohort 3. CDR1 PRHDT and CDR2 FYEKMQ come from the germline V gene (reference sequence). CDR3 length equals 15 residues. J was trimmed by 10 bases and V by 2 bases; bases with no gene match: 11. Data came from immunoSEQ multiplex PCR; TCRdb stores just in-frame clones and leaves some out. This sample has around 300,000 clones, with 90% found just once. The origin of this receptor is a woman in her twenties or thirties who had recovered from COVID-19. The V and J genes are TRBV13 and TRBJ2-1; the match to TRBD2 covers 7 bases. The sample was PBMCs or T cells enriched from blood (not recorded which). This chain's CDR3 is CASSLIGLDSLEQFF. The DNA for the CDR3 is TGTGCCAGCAGCTTAATAGGACTAGACTCCTTAGAGCAGTTCTTC.